The next 8 T cell receptor beta chains were all read from a single sample in a study of identical twins. TCRdb fed the 5' RACE reads into MiXCR, producing one record per CDR3 protein. Of over 500,000 distinct CDR3 sequences in the sample, 20% to 25% are singletons; the top ten hold about 0.93%. These data also formed part of another study, on T cells expressing NK-cell markers.

Sequenced input: CD4+ T cells sorted from blood. These receptor sequences come from a woman aged 18-29 years in good health.

A few counts support this clonotype. CDR3 sequence (DNA): TGTGCCAGCAGTTTTGGGGACAGTTTGAACACTGAAGCTTTCTTT. Translating it yields CASSFGDSLNTEAFF. V usage is TRBV12-3 or TRBV12-4 and J usage is TRBJ1-1; 7 positions match TRBD1. The CDR3 length is 15 residues. J gave up 0 bases and V 3 bases, and 4 bases lay outside the gene matches.

This clonotype showed up just a few times. This chain joins TRBV12-3 or TRBV12-4 and TRBJ1-5, with D possibly matching TRBD1 (5 bases). The CDR3 has 14 amino acids. Trimming pared 0 bases from V and 3 bases from J, leaving 6 bases between. CDR3 DNA: TGTGCCAGCAGTTTAGCGGGGACCAATCAGCCCCAGCATTTT. Its protein product is CASSLAGTNQPQHF.

This chain connects TRBV5-1 to TRBJ2-4, with TRBD2 identical over 10 bases. Germline CDR1 and CDR2: SGHRS and YFSETQ. This CDR3 contains 15 residues. J was trimmed by 9 bases and V by 3 bases; bases with no gene match: 9. CDR3 loop: CASSYTSGAFGIQYF. DNA of the CDR3: TGCGCCAGCAGCTACACTAGCGGGGCGTTCGGCATTCAGTACTTC.

As for this clonotype: One end of the junction fails to match germline, which may point to a read error. The chain joins TRBV3-1 to TRBJ2-7; weak D call: TRBD2 (5 bases). Per the germline V gene, CDR1 is LGHDT and CDR2 is YNNKEL (reference sequence). There are 12 residues in the CDR3. CDR3 nucleotide sequence: TGTGCCAGCAGCCAAGAGGCGGGTCCTATACTCTTC. Its protein product is CASSQEAGPILF.

In this sample, this clonotype turned up once. This sequence joins TRBV10-1 and TRBJ1-2; 7 nucleotides line up with TRBD1. Looked up from germline, CDR1 is WNHNN and CDR2 is SYGVQD (reference sequence). V was pared by 6 bases and J by 2 bases, with 12 bases of the junction left unmatched. The CDR3 is made up of 16 amino acids. Written as DNA, the CDR3 is TGCGCCAGCAGCGTATTAACCGGGACAGAGAACTATGGCTACACCTTC. Protein sequence: CASSVLTGTENYGYTF.

This clonotype occurred a few times. The chain links TRBV6-5 to TRBJ2-1; possibly TRBD2 for D (5 bases). Trimming pared 2 bases from V and 9 bases from J, leaving 17 bases between. The CDR3 runs to 15 residues. Per germline, CDR1 MNHEY and CDR2 SVGAGI. The chain's CDR3 is CASSYISGQRGEQFF. The CDR3 DNA reads TGTGCCAGCAGTTACATCAGCGGCCAACGGGGTGAGCAGTTCTTC.

This chain uses TRBV9 with TRBJ2-7, with unresolved D. There are 14 residues in the CDR3. Trimming shortened V by 6 bases and J by 1 base, and 14 bases separated the two germline ends. CDR1 SGDLS and CDR2 YYNGEE come from the germline V gene. The CDR3 coding sequence is TGTGCCAGCACCCCAGGCCCCTATTCCTACGAGCAGTACTTC. Translating it yields CASTPGPYSYEQYF.

V is TRBV10-3 and J is TRBJ2-3, with D possibly called TRBD1 or TRBD2 (5 bases each). Germline V gene sequence: CDR1 ENHRY, CDR2 SYGVKD. The CDR3 totals 14 residues. V was pared by 7 bases and J by 3 bases, with 14 bases between. The CDR3 sequence: CAINRGEGTDTQYF. The CDR3 DNA is TGTGCCATCAATCGGGGCGAAGGAACAGATACGCAGTATTTT.